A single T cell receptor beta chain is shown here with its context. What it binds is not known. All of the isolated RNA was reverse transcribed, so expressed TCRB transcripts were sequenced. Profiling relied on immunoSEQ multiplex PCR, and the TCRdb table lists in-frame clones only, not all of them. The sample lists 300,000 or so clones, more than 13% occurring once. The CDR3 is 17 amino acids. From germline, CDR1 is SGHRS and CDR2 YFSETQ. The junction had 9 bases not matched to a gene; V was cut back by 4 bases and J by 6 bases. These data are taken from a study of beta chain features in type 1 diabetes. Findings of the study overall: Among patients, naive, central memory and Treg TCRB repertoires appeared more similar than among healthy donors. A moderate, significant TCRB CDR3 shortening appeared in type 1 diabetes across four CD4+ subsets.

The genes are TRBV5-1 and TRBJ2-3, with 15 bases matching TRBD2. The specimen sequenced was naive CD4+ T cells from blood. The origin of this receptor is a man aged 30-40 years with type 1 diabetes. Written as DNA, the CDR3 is TGCGCCAGCAGCGAGGGACTAGCGGGAGGCCCAAGGGATACGCAGTATTTT. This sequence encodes CASSEGLAGGPRDTQYF.